This T cell receptor beta chain was sequenced for a study of beta chain features in type 1 diabetes. Study-wide findings and caveats: All four CD4+ subsets from Type 1 diabetes patients carried moderately but significantly shorter TCRB CDR3s. HLA effects on TCRB rearrangement stayed unresolved here. TCRB repertoires of naive, central memory and Treg cells appeared more similar among patients than among healthy donors.

This clone has only a few counts. Its antigen remains unidentified. Germline V lookup: CDR1 SGHKS, CDR2 YYEKEE (reference sequence). The length of the CDR3 is 16 residues. V was cut by 1 base and J by 4 bases, with 14 bases left in between. The sequenced template was cDNA made from the entire isolated RNA. The assay was immunoSEQ multiplex PCR, and TCRdb's table has in-frame clones only and misses some. The sample has around 150,000 clones, 6.9% seen once. Sorting that relied on CD45RO/CCR7/CD25/CD127/CD95/CD27 yielded CD4+ naive, central memory, regulatory and stem cell-like memory cells. Material for sequencing was central memory CD4+ T cells from blood. V and J are TRBV5-5 and TRBJ2-2; D might be TRBD1 (6 bases). The source of this sequence is a woman in her twenties or thirties in good health. CDR3: CASSLRQGFSTGELFF. The CDR3 coding sequence is TGTGCCAGCAGCTTGCGTCAGGGGTTTAGCACCGGGGAGCTGTTTTTT.